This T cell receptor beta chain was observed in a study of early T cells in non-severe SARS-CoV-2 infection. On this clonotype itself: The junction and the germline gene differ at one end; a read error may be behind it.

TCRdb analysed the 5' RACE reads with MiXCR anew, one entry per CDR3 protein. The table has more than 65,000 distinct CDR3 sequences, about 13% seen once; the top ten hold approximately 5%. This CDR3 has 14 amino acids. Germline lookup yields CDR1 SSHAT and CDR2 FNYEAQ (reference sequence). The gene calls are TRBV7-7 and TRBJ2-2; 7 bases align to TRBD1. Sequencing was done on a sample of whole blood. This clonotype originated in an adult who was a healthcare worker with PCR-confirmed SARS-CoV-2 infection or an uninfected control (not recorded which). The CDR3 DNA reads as TGTGCTAGCAGTGTACAGGGGAGCACCGGGGAGCTGTTTTTT. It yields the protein CASSVQGSTGELFF.